The rows below give T cell receptor beta chains drawn from one sample of a study of identifying expanded T cells in peripheral blood. Clones were sequenced by immunoSEQ multiplex PCR, and TCRdb holds only the in-frame ones, with some missing. The sample has 100,000 or so clones; 88% are singletons. The sample taken for sequencing was blood. The receptors stem from a person between 18 and 75 years old in good health. Both conserved end residues are part of each CDR3. The D gene is left open where the match is weak. Clone size is shown for a subset of rows, as once, few, many or a class of expanded clone.

j_gene: TRBJ1-2; v_gene: TRBV9; d_gene: TRBD1; abundance: -; CDR3aa: CASSVATGGKHGYTF; CDR3nt: TGTGCCAGCAGCGTTGCTACAGGGGGAAAGCATGGCTACACCTTC
j_gene: TRBJ1-5; v_gene: TRBV19; d_gene: TRBD1; abundance: -; CDR3aa: CASTRGQGGQPQHF; CDR3nt: TGTGCCAGTACCCGGGGACAGGGCGGTCAGCCCCAGCATTTT
j_gene: TRBJ1-2; v_gene: TRBV18; d_gene: TRBD1; abundance: few; CDR3aa: CASSLGTANYGYTF; CDR3nt: TGTGCCAGCTCACTCGGGACAGCCAACTATGGCTACACCTTC
j_gene: TRBJ1-2; v_gene: TRBV4-1; d_gene: TRBD1; abundance: once; CDR3aa: CASSRDRGPTNYGYTF; CDR3nt: TGCGCCAGCAGCCGGGACAGGGGGCCCACGAACTATGGCTACACCTTC
j_gene: TRBJ2-5; v_gene: TRBV29-1; d_gene: -; abundance: -; CDR3aa: CSAKQGGRETQYF; CDR3nt: TGCAGCGCAAAACAGGGAGGTCGAGAGACCCAGTACTTC
j_gene: TRBJ1-1; v_gene: TRBV2; d_gene: -; abundance: -; CDR3aa: CASSPRGMGNTEAFF; CDR3nt: TGTGCCAGCAGCCCCCGAGGTATGGGAAACACTGAAGCTTTCTTT
j_gene: TRBJ2-2; v_gene: TRBV18; d_gene: -; abundance: -; CDR3aa: CASSPPGVGGELFF; CDR3nt: TGTGCCAGCTCACCACCGGGAGTAGGCGGGGAGCTGTTTTTT
j_gene: TRBJ2-7; v_gene: TRBV5-1; d_gene: -; abundance: -; CDR3aa: CASSSFEDPEQYF; CDR3nt: TGCGCCAGCAGCTCCTTCGAGGACCCCGAGCAGTACTTC
j_gene: TRBJ1-1; v_gene: TRBV5-1; d_gene: TRBD1; abundance: -; CDR3aa: CASSLMTGELNTEAFF; CDR3nt: TGCGCCAGCAGCTTAATGACAGGGGAACTGAACACTGAAGCTTTCTTT
j_gene: TRBJ2-3; v_gene: TRBV9; d_gene: -; abundance: -; CDR3aa: CASSVTPTLRTDTQYF; CDR3nt: TGTGCCAGCAGCGTAACCCCCACTCTCCGCACAGATACGCAGTATTTT
j_gene: TRBJ2-3; v_gene: TRBV7-9; d_gene: TRBD2; abundance: few; CDR3aa: CASSLAPASGIDTQYF; CDR3nt: TGTGCCAGCAGCTTAGCGCCAGCTAGCGGGATTGATACGCAGTATTTT
j_gene: TRBJ1-1; v_gene: TRBV29-1; d_gene: -; abundance: once; CDR3aa: CSVNGVRNTEAFF; CDR3nt: TGCAGCGTCAACGGGGTTCGGAACACTGAAGCTTTCTTT
j_gene: TRBJ2-1; v_gene: TRBV19; d_gene: TRBD2; abundance: -; CDR3aa: CASSILTSPQQFF; CDR3nt: TGTGCCAGTAGTATACTGACTAGCCCCCAGCAGTTCTTC
j_gene: TRBJ2-7; v_gene: TRBV6-5; d_gene: -; abundance: -; CDR3aa: CASSYEGLAGGYEQYF; CDR3nt: TGTGCCAGCAGTTACGAGGGTCTCGCTGGGGGGTACGAGCAGTACTTC
j_gene: TRBJ2-2; v_gene: TRBV29-1; d_gene: TRBD1; abundance: -; CDR3aa: CSVRDRAGRDTGELFF; CDR3nt: TGCAGCGTCCGGGACAGGGCAGGGAGGGACACCGGGGAGCTGTTTTTT
j_gene: TRBJ1-1; v_gene: TRBV5-6; d_gene: -; abundance: -; CDR3aa: CASSFGQPGGEAFF; CDR3nt: TGTGCCAGCAGCTTCGGACAGCCCGGGGGTGAAGCTTTCTTT
j_gene: TRBJ1-5; v_gene: TRBV5-6; d_gene: TRBD1; abundance: -; CDR3aa: CASSLFRTGMINQPQHF; CDR3nt: TGTGCCAGCAGCTTGTTCCGGACAGGGATGATCAATCAGCCCCAGCATTTT
j_gene: TRBJ2-5; v_gene: TRBV5-4; d_gene: -; abundance: -; CDR3aa: CASSLYGAETQYF; CDR3nt: TGTGCCAGCAGCTTGTACGGGGCGGAGACCCAGTACTTC
j_gene: TRBJ2-2; v_gene: TRBV7-2; d_gene: -; abundance: -; CDR3aa: CASSLRQLRSTGELFF; CDR3nt: TGTGCCAGCAGCTTAAGACAGCTTAGATCCACCGGGGAGCTGTTTTTT
j_gene: TRBJ1-1; v_gene: TRBV9; d_gene: -; abundance: -; CDR3aa: CASSALGAGDTEAFF; CDR3nt: TGTGCCAGCAGCGCCTTAGGGGCCGGGGACACTGAAGCTTTCTTT
j_gene: TRBJ1-2; v_gene: TRBV30; d_gene: TRBD1; abundance: once; CDR3aa: CAWSVQGILGGYGYTF; CDR3nt: TGTGCCTGGAGTGTACAGGGGATCCTGGGGGGCTATGGCTACACCTTC
j_gene: TRBJ1-6; v_gene: TRBV9; d_gene: TRBD1; abundance: -; CDR3aa: CASSVGGQTNSPLHF; CDR3nt: TGTGCCAGCAGCGTGGGGGGACAGACTAATTCACCCCTCCACTTT
j_gene: TRBJ2-7; v_gene: TRBV2; d_gene: -; abundance: -; CDR3aa: CASMPGLAYEQYF; CDR3nt: TGTGCCAGCATGCCGGGTCTTGCCTACGAGCAGTACTTC
j_gene: TRBJ2-5; v_gene: TRBV30; d_gene: -; abundance: -; CDR3aa: CAWSVWGPETQYF; CDR3nt: TGTGCCTGGAGTGTTTGGGGTCCGGAGACCCAGTACTTC
j_gene: TRBJ1-2; v_gene: TRBV4-3; d_gene: TRBD1; abundance: -; CDR3aa: CASSQELETGVPNNYGYTF; CDR3nt: TGCGCCAGCAGCCAAGAGTTGGAGACAGGGGTCCCGAATAACTATGGCTACACCTTC
j_gene: TRBJ1-1; v_gene: TRBV2; d_gene: -; abundance: -; CDR3aa: CASSDPALPGAFF; CDR3nt: TGTGCCAGCAGTGACCCGGCCCTCCCGGGAGCTTTCTTT
j_gene: TRBJ2-1; v_gene: TRBV7-2; d_gene: -; abundance: -; CDR3aa: CASSLAVGAYNEQFF; CDR3nt: TGTGCCAGCAGCTTAGCAGTAGGGGCTTACAATGAGCAGTTCTTC
j_gene: TRBJ2-7; v_gene: TRBV29-1; d_gene: -; abundance: -; CDR3aa: CSVEDPREGYEQYF; CDR3nt: TGCAGCGTTGAAGACCCCAGGGAAGGCTACGAGCAGTACTTC
j_gene: TRBJ1-2; v_gene: TRBV6-1; d_gene: TRBD1; abundance: few; CDR3aa: CASLPRQGGGGYTF; CDR3nt: TGTGCCAGCCTTCCTCGACAGGGAGGGGGAGGCTACACCTTC
j_gene: TRBJ2-7; v_gene: TRBV12-5; d_gene: -; abundance: -; CDR3aa: CASGSPTLYEQYF; CDR3nt: TGTGCTAGTGGTTCCCCGACCCTATACGAGCAGTACTTC
j_gene: TRBJ2-3; v_gene: TRBV10-3; d_gene: -; abundance: -; CDR3aa: CAIEDTVSSTDTQYF; CDR3nt: TGTGCCATAGAAGACACAGTCTCTAGCACAGATACGCAGTATTTT
j_gene: TRBJ1-1; v_gene: TRBV21-1; d_gene: -; abundance: once; CDR3aa: CASSILPPQPNTEAFF; CDR3nt: TGTGCCAGCAGCATCCTCCCACCTCAACCGAACACTGAAGCTTTCTTT
j_gene: TRBJ2-7; v_gene: TRBV2; d_gene: TRBD2; abundance: -; CDR3aa: CASSRGLVPYEQYF; CDR3nt: TGTGCCAGCAGTCGGGGACTAGTCCCATACGAGCAGTACTTC
j_gene: TRBJ1-2; v_gene: TRBV27; d_gene: TRBD1; abundance: -; CDR3aa: CASSLKGASGYTF; CDR3nt: TGTGCCAGCAGTTTAAAGGGGGCGAGTGGCTACACCTTC
j_gene: TRBJ1-1; v_gene: TRBV27; d_gene: -; abundance: -; CDR3aa: CASSGGRRRTEAFF; CDR3nt: TGTGCCAGCAGTGGGGGGCGCCGAAGGACTGAAGCTTTCTTT
j_gene: TRBJ2-1; v_gene: TRBV27; d_gene: -; abundance: -; CDR3aa: CASSLAKNNEQFF; CDR3nt: TGTGCCAGCAGTTTAGCCAAAAACAATGAGCAGTTCTTC
j_gene: TRBJ1-2; v_gene: TRBV14; d_gene: TRBD1; abundance: -; CDR3aa: CASSPSMGQGIYGYTF; CDR3nt: TGTGCCAGCAGCCCCTCCATGGGACAGGGAATCTATGGCTACACCTTC
j_gene: TRBJ2-1; v_gene: TRBV5-1; d_gene: TRBD1; abundance: -; CDR3aa: CASSFLGTAHNEQFF; CDR3nt: TGCGCCAGCAGCTTCTTAGGGACAGCTCACAATGAGCAGTTCTTC
j_gene: TRBJ1-6; v_gene: TRBV18; d_gene: -; abundance: few; CDR3aa: CASSSANSPLHF; CDR3nt: TGTGCCAGCTCCTCTGCGAATTCACCCCTCCACTTT
j_gene: TRBJ2-3; v_gene: TRBV2; d_gene: -; abundance: -; CDR3aa: CASSPAGTDTQYF; CDR3nt: TGTGCCAGCAGCCCGGCGGGCACAGATACGCAGTATTTT
j_gene: TRBJ1-1; v_gene: TRBV2; d_gene: -; abundance: few; CDR3aa: CASRWYTEAFF; CDR3nt: TGTGCCAGCAGGTGGTACACTGAAGCTTTCTTT
j_gene: TRBJ1-2; v_gene: TRBV4-3; d_gene: TRBD1; abundance: -; CDR3aa: CASSRQGEGYTF; CDR3nt: TGCGCCAGCAGCCGTCAGGGGGAGGGCTACACCTTC
j_gene: TRBJ1-2; v_gene: TRBV5-1; d_gene: -; abundance: -; CDR3aa: CASSTGDASGYTF; CDR3nt: TGCGCCAGCAGTACCGGGGATGCATCTGGCTACACCTTC
j_gene: TRBJ2-7; v_gene: TRBV25-1; d_gene: -; abundance: -; CDR3aa: CASSEAYYEQYF; CDR3nt: TGTGCCAGCAGTGAAGCCTACTACGAGCAGTACTTC
j_gene: TRBJ2-6; v_gene: TRBV9; d_gene: -; abundance: -; CDR3aa: CASSGKTGSSGANVLTF; CDR3nt: TGTGCCAGCAGCGGAAAGACAGGCAGCTCTGGGGCCAACGTCCTGACTTTC
j_gene: TRBJ2-7; v_gene: TRBV6-5; d_gene: -; abundance: -; CDR3aa: CASSPFAGSYEQYF; CDR3nt: TGTGCCAGCAGTCCCTTTGCGGGGTCCTACGAGCAGTACTTC